This passage covers 22 T cell receptor beta chains from one sample sequenced in a study of a mutant IDH1 vaccine in newly diagnosed glioma. Repertoires were generated with immunoSEQ multiplex PCR, while TCRdb's copy carries only in-frame clones and drops some. Here the sample spans tens of thousands of clones, about four fifths being singletons. Antigens for these TCRs are unknown. Documented time point: week 5, during vaccination. The vaccine gave 300 ug of a 20-mer mutant IDH1 peptide subcutaneously per dose. The specimen was PBMCs, collected from a glioma patient whose treatment included an IDH1 peptide vaccine. The receptors originated from a man aged 50 to 59 with glioma.

CDR3 amino acids: CASSLSGGVGPFGNTIYF. CDR3 sequence (DNA): TGTGCCAGCAGTTTATCGGGCGGGGTCGGGCCTTTTGGAAACACCATATATTTT. The chain is built from TRBV27 and TRBJ1-3, with no clear D. Trimming removed 0 bases at V and 3 bases at J, with 18 bases between. CDR1 and CDR2 (germline): MNHEY, SMNVEV (reference sequence). The length of the CDR3 is 18 residues.

The chain joins TRBV15 to TRBJ1-2; possible D gene TRBD1, 5 bases. The germline V gene encodes CDR1 LNHNV and CDR2 YYDKDF (reference sequence). The V end was cut by 3 bases, the J end by 7 bases, with 12 bases between. The CDR3 consists of 13 residues. The chain's CDR3 is CATSSGATGGYTF. CDR3 coding DNA: TGTGCCACCAGCAGCGGGGCTACTGGTGGCTACACCTTC.

J is TRBJ2-3 and V is TRBV29-1; TRBD1 aligns across 7 bases. This CDR3 has 15 amino acids. Germline CDR1 and CDR2: SQVTM and ANQGSEA. Trimming removed 0 bases from V and 2 bases from J; junction bases left unmatched: 5. CDR3 amino acids: CSVEEEGAYTDTQYF. CDR3 DNA: TGCAGCGTTGAAGAAGAGGGGGCCTACACAGATACGCAGTATTTT.

This clone has a single count. The CDR3 protein is CSAKEETQYF. The CDR3 coding sequence is TGCAGTGCTAAAGAAGAGACCCAGTACTTC. The chain is built from TRBV20-1 and TRBJ2-5; D not resolved. Germline lookup yields CDR1 DFQATT and CDR2 SNEGSKA (reference sequence). The CDR3 runs 10 residues. Trimming took 4 bases from V and 3 from J, leaving 3 bases between them.

This clone was counted a few times. The gene calls are TRBV2 and TRBJ2-7; no firm D call. The length of the CDR3 is 11 residues. Per the germline V gene, CDR1 is SNHLY and CDR2 is FYNNEI. V lost 7 bases to trimming and J lost 3 bases, with 7 bases between them. The chain's CDR3 is CASMGIYEQYF. The CDR3 nucleotides read TGTGCCAGCATGGGAATCTACGAGCAGTACTTC. Full variable domain (missing parts from reference TRBV2 and TRBJ2-7): EPEVTQTPSHQVTQMGQEVILRCVPISNHLYFYWYRQILGQKVEFLVSFYNNEISEKSEIFDDQFSVERPDGSNFTLKIRSTKLEDSAMYFCASMGIYEQYFGPGTRLTVT.

The V call is TRBV13, the J call TRBJ2-1; TRBD1 or TRBD2 may be the D gene (6 bases each). The CDR3 has 15 amino acids. V lost 5 bases to trimming and J lost 2 bases, with 13 bases between them. Germline V gene data show CDR1 as PRHDT and CDR2 as FYEKMQ (reference sequence). The CDR3: CASSPGRGAYNEQFF. Here the CDR3 DNA reads TGTGCCAGCAGCCCGGGAAGGGGGGCCTACAATGAGCAGTTCTTC.

V and J are TRBV25-1 and TRBJ2-7; tentatively, D is TRBD1 or TRBD2 (5 bases each). The germline CDR1 and CDR2 sequences are MGHDK and SYGVNS. V lost 3 bases and J 9 bases, leaving 18 bases between the germline ends. The CDR3 totals 14 residues. The CDR3 sequence: CASSDSPGRTGQYF. In DNA form, the CDR3 reads TGTGCCAGCAGTGACAGCCCGGGACGCACAGGGCAGTACTTC.

This chain connects TRBV9 to TRBJ2-7; no clear D gene. The CDR3 spans 14 residues. Looked up from germline, CDR1 is SGDLS and CDR2 is YYNGEE. V shed 0 bases and J shed 3 bases, with 10 bases lying between them. The DNA for the CDR3 is TGTGCCAGCAGCGTAGCTGGCCCGGGCTACGAGCAGTACTTC. Protein: CASSVAGPGYEQYF. Full variable domain (outside the CDR3, taken from reference TRBV9 and TRBJ2-7): DSGVTQTPKHLITATGQRVTLRCSPRSGDLSVYWYQQSLDQGLQFLIQYYNGEERAKGNILERFSAQQFPDLHSELNLSSLELGDSALYFCASSVAGPGYEQYFGPGTRLTVT.

The V gene is TRBV6-5, the J gene TRBJ1-5; 9 nucleotides line up with TRBD1. CDR1 is MNHEY and CDR2 is SVGAGI in the germline V gene. V was clipped by 4 bases and J by 4 bases; unmatched bases: 2. The CDR3 contains 14 residues. CDR3 loop: CASSWGQGNQPQHF. The CDR3 DNA is TGTGCCAGCAGTTGGGGACAGGGTAATCAGCCCCAGCATTTT.

The chain links TRBV5-1 to TRBJ1-6, with TRBD1 identical over 8 bases. Germline-derived CDR1 and CDR2 are SGHRS and YFSETQ. The CDR3 consists of 14 residues. The ends lost 5 bases at V and 8 bases at J; junction bases unmatched: 6. The CDR3 DNA reads TGCGCCAGCAGTAGCGGACAGGGTTATTCACCCCTCCACTTT. This codes for CASSSGQGYSPLHF. Variable domain in full (rest from reference TRBV5-1 and TRBJ1-6): KAGVTQTPRYLIKTRGQQVTLSCSPISGHRSVSWYQQTPGQGLQFLFEYFSETQRNKGNFPGRFSGRQFSNSRSEMNVSTLELGDSALYLCASSSGQGYSPLHFGNGTRLTVT.

This chain joins TRBV28 and TRBJ1-4; TRBD1 matches at 8 bases. Germline CDR1 is MDHEN and CDR2 is SYDVKM. The trim removed 5 bases at V and 8 bases at J, leaving 10 bases unmatched. CDR3 size: 15 residues. The CDR3: CASSTPTGGGEKLFF. In DNA, the CDR3 is TGTGCCAGCAGTACCCCCACAGGGGGTGGCGAAAAACTGTTTTTT. Full variable domain (remainder filled in from reference TRBV28 and TRBJ1-4): DVKVTQSSRYLVKRTGEKVFLECVQDMDHENMFWYRQDPGLGLRLIYFSYDVKMKEKGDIPEGYSVSREKKERFSLILESASTNQTSMYLCASSTPTGGGEKLFFGSGTQLSVL.

The rearrangement joins TRBV5-4 to TRBJ1-2; no definite D call. Trimming stripped 4 bases from V and 3 bases from J, with 13 bases between. The germline V gene encodes CDR1 SGHNT and CDR2 YYREEE (reference sequence). The CDR3 length is 14 residues. The CDR3 region has the DNA TGTGCCAGCAGCGGGATAGGGTATGACTATGGCTACACCTTC. Protein product: CASSGIGYDYGYTF.

In this sample, this clone turned up once. V is TRBV19 and J is TRBJ2-1; TRBD2 matches 7 bases. The CDR3 totals 15 residues. Per the germline V gene, CDR1 is LNHDA and CDR2 is SQIVND (reference sequence). V lost 4 bases to trimming and J lost 6 bases; unmatched junction nucleotides: 9. In DNA, the CDR3 is TGTGCCAGTAGTAGCGGTGGCGGGAGTCGCAATGAGCAGTTCTTC. Protein: CASSSGGGSRNEQFF.

In this sample, this clone turned up once. The V gene is TRBV18, the J gene TRBJ1-3; D remains unclear. The CDR3 contains 14 residues. Per the germline V gene, CDR1 is KGHSH and CDR2 is LQKENI. Trimming shortened V by 6 bases and J by 0 bases, and 9 bases separated the two germline ends. CDR3 nucleotides: TGTGCCAGCTCTGTGGACGACTCTGGAAACACCATATATTTT. It encodes CASSVDDSGNTIYF.

As to this clone: Because the CDR3's place on the DNA is in doubt, the DNA is left out and the CDR3 is given as listed by TCRdb. The chain employs TRBV5-6 and TRBJ1-2; TRBD1 is the table's D call, not checked against the DNA. From germline, CDR1 is SGHDT and CDR2 YYEEEE. The CDR3 contains 14 residues when both ends are counted. CDR3 in amino acids: CASSLSEVGQGNLF.

The chain links TRBV2 to TRBJ1-3; tentative D call: TRBD1 (6 bases). Germline values: CDR1 SNHLY, CDR2 FYNNEI. V lost 7 bases and J lost 2, with 21 bases in between. The CDR3 runs to 17 residues. The chain's CDR3 is CASNHHVNRAAGNTIYF. CDR3 DNA sequence: TGTGCCAGCAACCACCACGTGAACAGGGCTGCTGGAAACACCATATATTTT.

This chain uses TRBV5-1 with TRBJ2-5, with TRBD2 matching over 8 bases. The V segment lost 4 bases and the J segment 2 bases; nucleotides outside the gene matches: 13. The CDR3 loop spans 17 amino acids. Germline assignment: CDR1 SGHRS and CDR2 YFSETQ. CDR3 DNA: TGCGCCAGCAGCGCCCGGGTTCCAGCGGGAGTGCAAGAGACCCAGTACTTC. Amino acid sequence: CASSARVPAGVQETQYF.

The chain links TRBV4-3 to TRBJ2-7; D is undetermined. The germline V and J ends were trimmed by 4 bases and 3 bases, with 10 bases remaining between them. The CDR3 sequence is 13 residues long. The germline V gene has CDR1 LGHNA and CDR2 YSLEER. This CDR3 is CASSLTDGYEQYF. The CDR3, as DNA: TGCGCCAGCAGCCTAACCGACGGCTACGAGCAGTACTTC.

The V gene is TRBV18, the J gene TRBJ2-5, with D hard to call. The CDR3 has 16 residues. The germline V and J ends were trimmed by 3 bases and 2 bases, with 16 bases remaining between them. Germline V gives CDR1 KGHSH, CDR2 LQKENI. The CDR3 loop reads CASSPGPYLSQETQYF. The CDR3 nucleotides are TGTGCCAGCTCACCTGGACCCTACCTGTCTCAAGAGACCCAGTACTTC. Using reference TRBV18 and TRBJ2-5 for the parts outside the CDR3, the full variable domain is NAGVMQNPRHLVRRRGQEARLRCSPMKGHSHVYWYRQLPEEGLKFMVYLQKENIIDESGMPKERFSAEFPKEGPSILRIQQVVRGDSAAYFCASSPGPYLSQETQYFGPGTRLLVL.

The genes are TRBV15 and TRBJ1-5, with D uncertain. The CDR3 sequence is 14 residues long. The V end was cut by 1 base, the J end by 8 bases, with 12 bases between. Germline V gives CDR1 LNHNV, CDR2 YYDKDF (reference sequence). The DNA of the CDR3 is TGTGCCACCAGCAGAGCGGCCAGTAAGGAGCCCCAGCATTTT. Its translation: CATSRAASKEPQHF.

This clone was seen once. The chain links TRBV7-7 to TRBJ2-3, with 12 bases lining up with TRBD2. CDR3 length equals 16 residues. The V and J ends lost 6 bases and 8 bases, in that order; junction bases with no gene match: 12. CDR1 SSHAT and CDR2 FNYEAQ come from the germline V gene (reference sequence). The DNA for the CDR3 is TGTGCCAGCAGTCCCAGACCTAGCGGGGGGGCCGGTACGCAGTATTTT. This gives the protein CASSPRPSGGAGTQYF.

Here the CDR3 reads CASSLAASSYEQYF. The CDR3 nucleotides are TGTGCCAGCAGCTTGGCGGCGAGCTCCTACGAGCAGTACTTC. The chain couples TRBV5-6 to TRBJ2-7; D gene unclear. The V gene's germline CDR1 is SGHDT and CDR2 YYEEEE. The CDR3 totals 14 residues. V shed 0 bases and J shed 0 bases, with 7 bases lying between them.